This T cell receptor (beta chain) is from a study of T cells in Graves' hyperthyroidism and ophthalmopathy. In the ophthalmopathy cohort, Clinical Activity Score was at least 3, NOSPECS grade at least 4, and duration under 3 months. Germline assignment: CDR1 LGHNA and CDR2 YSLEER. There are 15 residues in the CDR3. Between the trimmed V and J ends, which lost 0 bases and 2 bases, there was a span of 11 bases. RNA transcripts served as the template for amplifying TCR beta CDR3 regions. Carried out on the TCR CDR3, a first-round RT-PCR used the HTBI primer set. TCRdb reprocessed the multiplex PCR reads via MiXCR and lists one record per CDR3 protein. Found here are around 600,000 distinct CDR3 sequences, about 14% of them singletons; the top ten hold around an eighth.

The chain employs TRBV4-3 and TRBJ2-7; D is uncertain. The specimen sequenced was blood. The clonotype was recovered from a woman in her fifties or sixties with Graves' ophthalmopathy. CDR3 in amino acids: CASSQDRAVPYEQYF. The CDR3 region has the DNA TGCGCCAGCAGCCAAGATAGGGCGGTTCCCTACGAGCAGTACTTC.